These 19 T cell receptor beta chains share one sample of origin, sequenced in a study of T cell repertoires in cytomegalovirus infection. These receptors' targets are unknown. MiXCR, applied by TCRdb to the reads, yields one record per CDR3 protein. The sample records about 770,000 distinct CDR3 sequences, 25% to 30% being singletons. The material sequenced was cultured CD8+ T cells from PBMCs, taken from culture after CMV antigen stimulation. All receptors derive from a human donor in good health (CMV status not recorded). Some clones in this sample may be carry-over from other donors' samples.

This clonotype appeared a few times. The chain uses TRBV12-3 or TRBV12-4 and TRBJ1-2, with D possibly being TRBD1 (6 bases). This CDR3 contains 14 residues. The V gene lost 5 bases and the J gene lost 8 bases, with 18 bases spanning the gap. CDR3: CASSPDRPAVGYTF. Written as DNA, the CDR3 is TGTGCCAGCAGTCCCGACAGGCCGGCGGTAGGCTACACCTTC.

This rearrangement joins TRBV6-1 to TRBJ2-6; 8 positions agree with TRBD1. From germline, CDR1 is MNHNS and CDR2 SASEGT. Losses at the gene ends were 2 bases for V and 2 bases for J; bases not matched to a gene: 20. This CDR3 spans 22 amino acids. CDR3 DNA: TGTGCCAGCAGTGAATTTGCGGGGCTTACTCTAGGACAGGGAGCTGGGGCCAACGTCCTGACTTTC. Encoded protein: CASSEFAGLTLGQGAGANVLTF.

The V gene is TRBV25-1, the J gene TRBJ1-3; D unclear. The CDR3 sequence is 12 residues long. V was cut by 5 bases and J by 8 bases, with 10 bases left in between. Germline V lookup: CDR1 MGHDK, CDR2 SYGVNS. The CDR3 DNA follows: TGTGCCAGCAGTAGAGGGTTGGACACCATATATTTT. Translating gives CASSRGLDTIYF.

This sequence joins TRBV13 and TRBJ2-2; TRBD2 matches 9 bases. With V trimmed by 0 bases and J by 7 bases, 6 bases remained unmatched. The CDR3 contains 16 residues. Germline V lookup: CDR1 PRHDT, CDR2 FYEKMQ (reference sequence). CDR3 bases: TGTGCCAGCAGCTTAGGTAGCGGGGGATTCGGCGGGGAGCTGTTTTTT. It codes for CASSLGSGGFGGELFF.

This clonotype was detected only a few times. The rearrangement links TRBV7-9 to TRBJ1-2; TRBD1 matches at 10 bases. CDR1 is SEHNR, CDR2 FQNEAQ, per germline (reference sequence). CDR3 length equals 15 residues. Trimming removed 6 bases from V and 2 bases from J; junction bases left unmatched: 6. This CDR3 is CASRRTGGMNYGYTF. Here the CDR3 DNA reads TGTGCCAGCAGACGGACAGGGGGTATGAACTATGGCTACACCTTC. The complete variable domain, with remaining parts taken from reference TRBV7-9 and TRBJ1-2, reads DTGVSQNPRHKITKRGQNVTFRCDPISEHNRLYWYRQTLGQGPEFLTYFQNEAQLEKSRLLSDRFSAERPKGSFSTLEIQRTEQGDSAMYLCASRRTGGMNYGYTFGSGTRLTVV.

This clonotype has only a few counts. The V gene is TRBV7-2, the J gene TRBJ2-7; the match to TRBD2 covers 7 bases. CDR1 and CDR2 (germline): SGHTA, FQGNSA. The CDR3 runs to 15 residues. V was pared by 1 base and J by 3 bases, with 6 bases of the junction left unmatched. The CDR3 sequence: CASSLELAPHYEQYF. CDR3 sequence (DNA): TGTGCCAGCAGCTTAGAACTAGCGCCACACTACGAGCAGTACTTC. The full variable domain, with the rest looked up from reference TRBV7-2 and TRBJ2-7, is GAGVSQSPSNKVTEKGKDVELRCDPISGHTALYWYRQSLGQGLEFLIYFQGNSAPDKSGLPSDRFSAERTGGSVSTLTIQRTQQEDSAVYLCASSLELAPHYEQYFGPGTRLTVT.

This clonotype was picked up a small number of times. J is TRBJ1-3 and V is TRBV10-3, with TRBD1 identical over 10 bases. CDR1 and CDR2 (germline): ENHRY, SYGVKD. The V gene end was trimmed by 3 bases and the J gene end by 1 base; junction bases not matched to a gene: 3. This CDR3 is 16 amino acids long. CDR3 loop: CAISDRQGASGNTIYF. The CDR3 nucleotides are TGTGCCATCAGTGATAGACAGGGGGCATCTGGAAACACCATATATTTT.

For this clonotype: The junction departs from germline at one end; a sequencing error may be responsible. The rearrangement links TRBV7-7 to TRBJ2-7; a weak D match, TRBD2 (7 bases). Germline loops: CDR1 SSHAT, CDR2 FNYEAQ (reference sequence). The length of the CDR3 is 17 residues. The DNA for the CDR3 is TGTGCTAGCAGCTCCCTAGCCCCGGTAGGGGGGGTCCACGAGCAGTACTTC. As protein: CASSSLAPVGGVHEQYF.

The chain couples TRBV7-9 to TRBJ2-7, with 8 bases identical to TRBD1. V was pared by 7 bases and J by 2 bases, with 13 bases of the junction left unmatched. The CDR3 is 16 residues long. CDR1 is SEHNR and CDR2 is FQNEAQ in the germline V gene (reference sequence). For the CDR3, the DNA is TGTGCCAGCATTAACGCCGCAGGGGGCTATCCCTACGAGCAGTACTTC. As protein: CASINAAGGYPYEQYF.

The CDR3 sequence is CASSPGTGGPSSYEQYV. In nucleotides, the CDR3 is TGCGCCAGCAGCCCCGGGACAGGGGGCCCGAGCTCCTACGAGCAGTACGTC. J is TRBJ2-7 and V is TRBV5-1; the match to TRBD1 covers 12 bases. Germline values: CDR1 SGHRS, CDR2 YFSETQ. V lost 4 bases, J lost 0 bases, and 8 bases stayed unmatched. The CDR3 is 17 residues long.

This clonotype was counted between two and nine times. The chain uses TRBV7-3 and TRBJ2-7; 7 positions match TRBD1. The CDR3 loop spans 13 amino acids. Germline CDR1 and CDR2: SGHTA and FQGTGA. Trimming cost V 4 bases and J 6 bases; bases outside gene matches: 6. CDR3: CASSSYRGSEQYV. CDR3 DNA sequence: TGTGCCAGCAGCTCGTACAGGGGAAGCGAGCAGTACGTC.

This clonotype occurred many times. The chain employs TRBV7-8 and TRBJ2-1, with a possible D match to TRBD2 (6 bases). The germline V gene encodes CDR1 SGHVS and CDR2 FQNEAQ. The V and J ends lost 8 bases and 0 bases respectively, with 14 bases between them. The CDR3 covers 15 residues. DNA of the CDR3: TGTGCCAGCGGCCGACGGGGGTACTCCTACAATGAGCAGTTCTTC. Protein: CASGRRGYSYNEQFF.

This chain connects TRBV10-3 to TRBJ1-2, with 9 bases fitting TRBD1. V gave up 6 bases and J gave up 6 bases; unmatched junction bases: 2. CDR1 is ENHRY and CDR2 is SYGVKD in the germline V gene. This CDR3 contains 12 residues. CDR3 DNA: TGTGCCATCAGACAGGGGGCGAATGGCTACACCTTC. It specifies CAIRQGANGYTF.

This clonotype appeared a few times. The rearrangement joins TRBV6-6 to TRBJ1-5, with D tentatively TRBD1 (5 bases). Trimming removed 2 bases at V and 1 base at J, with 12 bases between. Per germline, CDR1 MNHNY and CDR2 SVGAGI (reference sequence). This CDR3 is built from 16 residues. The CDR3 reads CASSYGIGTSNQPQHF. The DNA of the CDR3 is TGTGCCAGCAGTTACGGAATAGGGACCAGCAATCAGCCCCAGCATTTT.

The gene calls are TRBV6-8 and TRBJ2-7; perhaps TRBD2 as D (5 bases). Trimming left V 6 bases short and J 3 bases short, with 15 bases between. The CDR3 consists of 14 residues. CDR1 and CDR2 (germline): MNHGY, SAAAGT. This CDR3 is CASSPTGDYYEQYF. For the CDR3, the DNA is TGTGCCAGCAGCCCCACGGGTGACTACTACGAGCAGTACTTC.

This clonotype was picked up a small number of times. V gene TRBV7-9 combines with J gene TRBJ1-1, with 7 bases fitting TRBD1. Germline trimming cut 5 bases from V and 3 bases from J; bases unmatched to any gene: 3. Germline CDR1 is SEHNR and CDR2 is FQNEAQ (reference sequence). This CDR3 region has 13 residues. This chain's CDR3 is CASSATGDTEAFF. Here the CDR3 DNA reads TGTGCCAGCAGCGCAACAGGGGACACTGAAGCTTTCTTT. Supplemented by reference TRBV7-9 and TRBJ1-1, the full variable domain reads DTGVSQNPRHKITKRGQNVTFRCDPISEHNRLYWYRQTLGQGPEFLTYFQNEAQLEKSRLLSDRFSAERPKGSFSTLEIQRTEQGDSAMYLCASSATGDTEAFFGQGTRLTVV.

This clonotype came up a few times. This chain joins TRBV7-9 and TRBJ1-2; no definite D call. This CDR3 has 15 residues. The V end was cut by 4 bases, the J end by 3 bases, with 15 bases between. CDR1 is SEHNR, CDR2 FQNEAQ, per germline (reference sequence). CDR3 in amino acids: CASSSSVASDYGYTF. DNA of the CDR3: TGTGCCAGCAGCTCCTCGGTGGCCTCGGACTATGGCTACACCTTC.

This clonotype has a handful of counts. The chain carries TRBV28 and TRBJ1-1; D unclear. Per the germline V gene, CDR1 is MDHEN and CDR2 is SYDVKM. Trimming removed 2 bases from V and 9 bases from J, with 16 bases in between. The length of the CDR3 is 14 residues. For the CDR3, the DNA is TGTGCCAGCAGTTTAGGGCTGACTGGGGTTAAAGCTTTCTTT. This gives the protein CASSLGLTGVKAFF.

The CDR3 reads CASSLEDRPYEQYV. The CDR3 coding sequence is TGTGCCAGCAGCTTGGAGGACCGACCTTACGAGCAGTACGTC. The rearrangement links TRBV5-4 to TRBJ2-7; unclear D gene. The CDR3 loop spans 14 amino acids. Germline-derived CDR1 and CDR2 are SGHNT and YYREEE (reference sequence). V lost 0 bases and J 4 bases, leaving 11 bases between the germline ends.